These T cell receptor beta chains were read from a single sample in a study of graft-versus-host responses after intestinal transplantation. The assay was immunoSEQ multiplex PCR, and TCRdb's table has in-frame clones only and misses some. The sample lists around 20,000 clones; around three quarters were seen once. This specimen consisted of ileum tissue, obtained 12 days after intestinal transplant. The receptors derive from a human patient who received an intestinal transplant, so some T cells may come from the graft donor. Each CDR3 is given with its conserved first and last residue. A D gene is named only where the DNA matches it firmly. Size is omitted from some rows. Given values are once, few, many or a class for expanded clones.

J gene,clone size,V gene,D gene,CDR3 DNA,CDR3 protein
TRBJ2-3,-,TRBV6-5,TRBD2,TGTGCCAGCAGTAGCGGGGGGACCAGCACAGATACGCAGTATTTT,CASSSGGTSTDTQYF
TRBJ2-1,-,TRBV7-6,TRBD2,TGTGCCAGCAGCCTCCAGCGGGGGGGAATCCGCAATGAGCAGTTCTTC,CASSLQRGGIRNEQFF
TRBJ1-6,-,TRBV9,-,TGTGCCAGCAGCGTGGACAGCCCATGGGGCTATAATTCACCCCTCCACTTT,CASSVDSPWGYNSPLHF
TRBJ2-7,few,TRBV4-1,-,TGCGCCAGCAGCCTCGACATAAGGCTCTACGAGCAGTACTTC,CASSLDIRLYEQYF
TRBJ2-1,-,TRBV4-1,TRBD2,TGCGCCAGCAGCCAAGATAGCGGGGGTTTCTGGGAGCAGTTCTTC,CASSQDSGGFWEQFF
TRBJ1-1,-,TRBV29-1,-,TGCAGCGCTGGGGCGGGGTTACTAACCGGGACTTTCTTT,CSAGAGLLTGTFF
TRBJ2-7,few,TRBV9,TRBD1,TGTGCCAGCAGCGCGCTTGCAGGGGGAACCTACGAGCAGTACTTC,CASSALAGGTYEQYF
TRBJ2-5,few,TRBV6-6,-,TGTGCCAGCAGTTACTTCGGGGGACAAGAGACCCAGTACTTC,CASSYFGGQETQYF
TRBJ2-3,-,TRBV11-2,-,TGTGCCAGCGGCCTTTGGGATACGCAGTATTTT,CASGLWDTQYF
TRBJ1-2,-,TRBV6-5,-,TGTGCCAGCAGTTACTCGGGCCCGTCTCACTATGGCTACACCTTC,CASSYSGPSHYGYTF
TRBJ2-5,-,TRBV5-1,TRBD2,TGCGCCAGCAGCTTGTTGGGACTAGCGGGGGGGCCGGAGACCCAGTACTTC,CASSLLGLAGGPETQYF
TRBJ2-2,-,TRBV9,TRBD2,TGTGCCATCGACCTAGGTTCTAGCGGGAACACCGGGGAGCTGTTTTTT,CAIDLGSSGNTGELFF
TRBJ1-4,-,TRBV19,TRBD1,TGTGCCAGTAGTATTCAGACAGGGGGCGTCGCAAAACTGTTTTTT,CASSIQTGGVAKLFF
TRBJ2-1,-,TRBV30,TRBD2,TGTGCCGGAGGGATTAGACTAGCTCATGAGCAGTTCTTC,CAGGIRLAHEQFF
TRBJ1-1,-,TRBV7-6,TRBD1,TGTGCCAGCAGCCCCGGGACAGGGCTTTGGGCTGAAGCTTTCTTT,CASSPGTGLWAEAFF
TRBJ2-7,-,TRBV7-3,-,TGTGCCAGCAGCTTATATGTGGGACACCTATACGAGCAGTACTTC,CASSLYVGHLYEQYF
TRBJ2-7,few,TRBV7-6,-,TGTGCCAGCAGCTTAGGGTGGGGGGACGAGCAGTACTTC,CASSLGWGDEQYF
TRBJ2-4,once,TRBV18,TRBD1,TGTGCCAGCTCGTTGGAACAGGGGGCTTGGTGGCTAGCCAAAAACATTCAGTACTTC,CASSLEQGAWWLAKNIQYF
TRBJ1-2,-,TRBV29-1,TRBD1,TGCAGCGGCCAGGGGGCTGGAGGCTACACCTTC,CSGQGAGGYTF
TRBJ1-6,-,TRBV6-1,-,TGTGCCAGCAGTTATTCAGGGAGGAATTCACCCCTCCACTTT,CASSYSGRNSPLHF
TRBJ2-7,-,TRBV14,-,TGTGCCAGCAGCCCCACGGGATTCACCTACGAGCAGTACTTC,CASSPTGFTYEQYF
TRBJ1-6,-,TRBV6-6,-,TGTGCCAGCAGTCGCCGGGGGGCCAATTCACCCCTCCACTTT,CASSRRGANSPLHF
TRBJ2-7,-,TRBV15,-,TGTGCCACCAGCAGAGAGACACAGGGCCCGTACGAGCAGTACTTC,CATSRETQGPYEQYF
TRBJ2-1,-,TRBV4-3,-,TGCGCCAGCACATCGAAGCTCTCCTACAATGAGCAGTTCTTC,CASTSKLSYNEQFF
TRBJ2-5,-,TRBV13,TRBD2,TGTGCCAGCAGCTCCAACCTTAGGAGCGGGGGGGAAGAGACCCAGTACTTC,CASSSNLRSGGEETQYF
TRBJ2-1,-,TRBV7-9,-,TGTGCCAGCAGCTTAGCTCGGGAGGAGCAGTTCTTC,CASSLAREEQFF
TRBJ2-2,-,TRBV19,TRBD2,TGTGCCAGTAGTACCCACCTTGAGGGGGTACTAGCGGGAGAAATCAGCGGGGAGCTGTTTTTT,CASSTHLEGVLAGEISGELFF
TRBJ1-2,-,TRBV7-9,-,TGTGCCAGCAGCTTAGGTGTCGCAGGGTTGGGATCTAACTATGGCTACACCTTC,CASSLGVAGLGSNYGYTF
TRBJ2-7,-,TRBV6-5,TRBD2,TGTGCCAGCATGGTACTAGCGGGGGGGTACGAGCAGTACTTC,CASMVLAGGYEQYF
TRBJ1-4,-,TRBV29-1,-,TGCAGCGCCTTCGGGGGGTACGCGGAAAAACTGTTTTTT,CSAFGGYAEKLFF
TRBJ2-2,-,TRBV25-1,-,TGTGCCCGGCCGTACAGGGGGGGTTTAGACACCGGGGAGCTGTTTTTT,CARPYRGGLDTGELFF
TRBJ2-7,-,TRBV28,TRBD2,TGTGCCAGCAGTTCCGGGACTAGCGCCAACTACGAGCAGTACTTC,CASSSGTSANYEQYF
TRBJ2-1,-,TRBV7-9,-,TGTGCCAGCAGCTTAGTGTCTCCCTACAATGAGCAGTTCTTC,CASSLVSPYNEQFF
TRBJ2-1,-,TRBV18,TRBD2,TGTGCCAGCTCACGCCTAGCGGGACGGAATGAGCAGTTCTTC,CASSRLAGRNEQFF
TRBJ1-2,-,TRBV18,-,TGTGCCAGCTCCCCCGGGACACGCCAGGGCTATGGCTACACCTTC,CASSPGTRQGYGYTF
TRBJ2-3,-,TRBV9,-,TGTGCCAGCAGCCTCACAGGGGGGGACACAGATACGCAGTATTTT,CASSLTGGDTDTQYF
TRBJ2-3,-,TRBV5-1,-,TGCGCCAGCAGCTTGGGGGGGGGCCGAACTCACACAGATACGCAGTATTTT,CASSLGGGRTHTDTQYF
TRBJ1-4,-,TRBV12-5,-,TGTGCTAGCCAGGGAATTAATGAAAAACTGTTTTTT,CASQGINEKLFF
TRBJ2-7,-,TRBV6-6,-,TGTGCCAGCAGTCCCGGGGTCTACGAGCAGTACTTC,CASSPGVYEQYF